The sample holds many counts of the clone carrying this T cell receptor (beta chain). Its antigen is not identified. V gave up 2 bases and J gave up 4 bases, with 14 bases separating them. Germline V lookup: CDR1 ENHRY, CDR2 SYGVKD. This CDR3 is built from 15 residues. Time point of the sample: patch test 1, 2 weeks after DPC sensitization. Treatment of the sample: therapeutic diphenylcyclopropenone sensitization with weekly scalp DPC. TCRdb redid the calling of the RACE reads with MiXCR, one entry per CDR3 protein. Of approximately 80,000 distinct CDR3 sequences in the sample, 7.5% to 9.5% are singletons; the top ten hold 1.5% to 1.9%. This entry belongs to a study of human T cells and chemical hapten exposure. Study summary: Patches that contained 0.01% DPC were applied to the upper back and read at 6 days.

Study-wide points: Controls had significantly fewer large CDR3 similarity clusters than were formed by expanded TCRs.

This sequence originates from a woman aged 25 to 39 with alopecia areata. Some clones in this sample may be carry-over from other donors' samples. The sample was whole blood, taken in connection with sensitization to the hapten diphenylcyclopropenone (DPC). The chain has TRBV10-3 and TRBJ1-1; TRBD1 is a possible D gene (5 bases). CDR3 loop: CAISEIEFGGTEAFF. DNA for the CDR3: TGTGCCATCAGTGAGATTGAGTTCGGGGGCACTGAAGCTTTCTTT.